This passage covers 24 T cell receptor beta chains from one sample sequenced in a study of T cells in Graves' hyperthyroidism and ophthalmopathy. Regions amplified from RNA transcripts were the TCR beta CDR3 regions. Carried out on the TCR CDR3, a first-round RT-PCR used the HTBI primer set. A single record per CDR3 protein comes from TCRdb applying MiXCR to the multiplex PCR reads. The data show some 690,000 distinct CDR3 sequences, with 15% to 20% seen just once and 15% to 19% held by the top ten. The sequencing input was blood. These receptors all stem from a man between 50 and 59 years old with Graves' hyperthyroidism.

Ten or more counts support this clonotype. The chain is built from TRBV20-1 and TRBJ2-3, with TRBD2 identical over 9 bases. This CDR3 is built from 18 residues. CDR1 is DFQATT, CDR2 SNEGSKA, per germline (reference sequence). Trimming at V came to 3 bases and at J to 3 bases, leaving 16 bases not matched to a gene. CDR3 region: CSASPVGLGLAKTDTQYF. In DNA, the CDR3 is TGCAGTGCTAGCCCGGTGGGGTTGGGACTAGCTAAGACAGATACGCAGTATTTT.

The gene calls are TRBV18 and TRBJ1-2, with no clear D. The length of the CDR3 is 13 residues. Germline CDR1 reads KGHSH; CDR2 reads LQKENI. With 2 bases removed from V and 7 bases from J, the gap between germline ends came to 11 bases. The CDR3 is CASSPVGAGGYTF. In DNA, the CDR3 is TGTGCCAGCTCACCAGTGGGCGCGGGTGGCTACACCTTC.

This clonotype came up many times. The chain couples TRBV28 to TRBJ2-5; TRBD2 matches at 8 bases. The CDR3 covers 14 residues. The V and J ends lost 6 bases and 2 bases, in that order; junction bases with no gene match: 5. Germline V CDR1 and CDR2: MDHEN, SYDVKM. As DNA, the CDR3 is TGTGCCAGCAGCCGAGCGGGGGCTCAAGAGACCCAGTACTTC. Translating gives CASSRAGAQETQYF.

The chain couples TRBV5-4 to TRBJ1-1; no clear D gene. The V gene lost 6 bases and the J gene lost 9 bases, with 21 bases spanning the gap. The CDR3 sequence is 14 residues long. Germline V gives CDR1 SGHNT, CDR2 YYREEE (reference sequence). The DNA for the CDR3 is TGTGCCAGCACTACAGAGGGCATGAACACAAAAGCTTTCTTT. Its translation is CASTTEGMNTKAFF. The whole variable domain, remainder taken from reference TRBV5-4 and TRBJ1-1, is ETGVTQSPTHLIKTRGQQVTLRCSSQSGHNTVSWYQQALGQGPQFIFQYYREEENGRGNFPPRFSGLQFPNYSSELNVNALELDDSALYLCASTTEGMNTKAFFGQGTRLTVV.

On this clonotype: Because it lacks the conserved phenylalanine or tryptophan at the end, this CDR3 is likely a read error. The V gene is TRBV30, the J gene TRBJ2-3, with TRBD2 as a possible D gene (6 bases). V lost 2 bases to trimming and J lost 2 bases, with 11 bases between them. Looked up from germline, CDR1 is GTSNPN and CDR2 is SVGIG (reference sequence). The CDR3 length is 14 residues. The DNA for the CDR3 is TGTGCCTGGAGTAGGACTATTTTCACAGATACGCAGTATTAT. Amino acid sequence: CAWSRTIFTDTQYY.

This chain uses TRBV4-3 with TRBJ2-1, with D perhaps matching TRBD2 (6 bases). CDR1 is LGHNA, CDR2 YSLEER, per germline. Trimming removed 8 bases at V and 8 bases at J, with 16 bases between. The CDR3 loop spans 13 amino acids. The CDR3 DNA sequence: TGCGCCAGCGCAGCTCGCCCGGGGGATGAGCAGTTCTTC. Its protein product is CASAARPGDEQFF.

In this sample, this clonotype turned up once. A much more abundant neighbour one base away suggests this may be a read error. The CDR3, as DNA: TGTGCCAGCAGTGGGCGGACTCCGGGGACCCAGTACTTC. This encodes CASSGRTPGTQYF. This chain uses TRBV27 with TRBJ2-5; D may be TRBD2 (5 bases). Trimming took 5 bases from V and 7 from J, leaving 14 bases between them. Germline CDR1 reads MNHEY; CDR2 reads SMNVEV (reference sequence). CDR3 length: 13 amino acids.

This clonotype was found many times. The CDR3 bases are TGTGCCAGCAGTCTCCGACTAGCGGGAGACAATGAGCAGTTCTTC. This sequence encodes CASSLRLAGDNEQFF. The chain carries TRBV27 and TRBJ2-1, with 12 bases identical to TRBD2. The CDR3 totals 15 residues. The germline V gene encodes CDR1 MNHEY and CDR2 SMNVEV (reference sequence). Trimming cost V 5 bases and J 5 bases; bases outside gene matches: 4.

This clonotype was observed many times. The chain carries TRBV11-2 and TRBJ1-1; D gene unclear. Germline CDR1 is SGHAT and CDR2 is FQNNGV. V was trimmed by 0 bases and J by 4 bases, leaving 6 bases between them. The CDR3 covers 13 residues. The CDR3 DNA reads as TGTGCCAGCAGCTTAGAACGGGCCACTGAAGCTTTCTTT. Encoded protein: CASSLERATEAFF. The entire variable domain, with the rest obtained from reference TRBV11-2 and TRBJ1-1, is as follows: EAGVAQSPRYKIIEKRQSVAFWCNPISGHATLYWYQQILGQGPKLLIQFQNNGVVDDSQLPKDRFSAERLKGVDSTLKIQPAKLEDSAVYLCASSLERATEAFFGQGTRLTVV.

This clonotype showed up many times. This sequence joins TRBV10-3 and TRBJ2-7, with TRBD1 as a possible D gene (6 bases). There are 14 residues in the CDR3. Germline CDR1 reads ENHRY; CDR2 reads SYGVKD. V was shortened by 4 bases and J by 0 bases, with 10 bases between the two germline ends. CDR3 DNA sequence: TGTGCCATCAGTGGAACAGGGAGCTCCTACGAGCAGTACTTC. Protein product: CAISGTGSSYEQYF.

The CDR3 DNA sequence: TGCGCCAGCAGCTGGTTAGATACGCAGTATTTT. It encodes CASSWLDTQYF. The genes are TRBV5-1 and TRBJ2-3; no clear D. Germline CDR1 is SGHRS and CDR2 is YFSETQ. The V gene lost 3 bases and the J gene lost 5 bases, with 4 bases spanning the gap. The CDR3 extends over 11 amino acids.

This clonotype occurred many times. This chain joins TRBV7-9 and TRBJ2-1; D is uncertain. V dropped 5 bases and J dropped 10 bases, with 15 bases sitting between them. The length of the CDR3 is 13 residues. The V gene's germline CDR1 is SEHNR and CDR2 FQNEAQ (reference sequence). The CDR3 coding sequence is TGTGCCAGCAGCCCCAGAGATAGCCGGGAGCAGTTCTTC. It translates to CASSPRDSREQFF.

CDR3 in DNA: TGTGCCAGCAGACCCGGGAGCGAGTACGAGCAGTACTTC. Its translation is CASRPGSEYEQYF. The chain carries TRBV6-1 and TRBJ2-7; a possible D gene is TRBD2 (6 bases). CDR1 and CDR2 from the germline V gene are MNHNS and SASEGT. The V end was cut by 6 bases, the J end by 4 bases, with 13 bases between. CDR3 length: 13 amino acids.

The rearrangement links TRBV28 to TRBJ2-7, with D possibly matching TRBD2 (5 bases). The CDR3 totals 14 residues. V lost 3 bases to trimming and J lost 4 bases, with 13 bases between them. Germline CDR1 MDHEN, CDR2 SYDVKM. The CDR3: CASSFSPGVYEQYF. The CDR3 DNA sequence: TGTGCCAGCAGTTTCTCCCCCGGGGTATACGAGCAGTACTTC.

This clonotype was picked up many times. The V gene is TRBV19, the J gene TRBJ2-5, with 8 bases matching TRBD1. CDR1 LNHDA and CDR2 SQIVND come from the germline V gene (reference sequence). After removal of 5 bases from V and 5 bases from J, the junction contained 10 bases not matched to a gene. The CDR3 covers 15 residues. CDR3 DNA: TGTGCCAGTAGTTTCGACAGGGGTGCGGTGGAGACCCAGTACTTC. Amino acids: CASSFDRGAVETQYF.

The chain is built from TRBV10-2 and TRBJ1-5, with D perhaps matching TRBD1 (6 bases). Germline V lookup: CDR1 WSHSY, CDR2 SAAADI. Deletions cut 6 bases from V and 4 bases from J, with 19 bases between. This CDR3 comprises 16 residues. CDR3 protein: CASRTGSDSSNQPQHF. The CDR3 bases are TGCGCCAGCAGGACAGGCTCTGATAGTTCTAATCAGCCCCAGCATTTT.

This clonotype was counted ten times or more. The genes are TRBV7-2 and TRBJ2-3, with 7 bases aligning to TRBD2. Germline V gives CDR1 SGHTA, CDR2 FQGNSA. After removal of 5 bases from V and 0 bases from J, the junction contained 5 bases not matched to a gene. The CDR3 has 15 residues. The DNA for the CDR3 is TGTGCCAGCAGCCTAAAACTAGCGAGCACAGATACGCAGTATTTT. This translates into CASSLKLASTDTQYF.

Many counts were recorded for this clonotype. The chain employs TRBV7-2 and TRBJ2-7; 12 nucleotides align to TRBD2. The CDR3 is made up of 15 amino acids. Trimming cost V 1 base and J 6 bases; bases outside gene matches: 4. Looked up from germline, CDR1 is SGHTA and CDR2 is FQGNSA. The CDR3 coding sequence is TGTGCCAGCAGCTTAGGAGGACTAGCGGGACGCGAGCAGTACTTC. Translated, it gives CASSLGGLAGREQYF.

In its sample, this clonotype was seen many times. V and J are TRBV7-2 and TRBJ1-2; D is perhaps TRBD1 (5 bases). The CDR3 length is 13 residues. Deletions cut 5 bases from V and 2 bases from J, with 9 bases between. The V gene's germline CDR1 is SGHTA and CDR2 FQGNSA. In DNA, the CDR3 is TGTGCCAGCAGCCCACAGGAGAACTATGGCTACACCTTC. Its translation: CASSPQENYGYTF.

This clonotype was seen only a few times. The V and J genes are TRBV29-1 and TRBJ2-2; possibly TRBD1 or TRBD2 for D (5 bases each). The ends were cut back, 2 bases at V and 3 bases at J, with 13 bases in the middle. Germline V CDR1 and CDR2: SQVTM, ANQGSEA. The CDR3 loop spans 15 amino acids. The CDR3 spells CSVERGARDTGELFF. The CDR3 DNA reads TGCAGCGTTGAACGAGGGGCTCGAGACACCGGGGAGCTGTTTTTT.

CDR3 region: CASSPSGTSVYNEQFF. The CDR3 DNA follows: TGTGCCAGCAGTCCGTCCGGGACTAGCGTTTACAATGAGCAGTTCTTC. The V call is TRBV25-1, the J call TRBJ2-1, with TRBD2 identical over 10 bases. V was pared by 5 bases and J by 4 bases, with 8 bases of the junction left unmatched. Germline CDR1 MGHDK, CDR2 SYGVNS. CDR3 size: 16 residues.

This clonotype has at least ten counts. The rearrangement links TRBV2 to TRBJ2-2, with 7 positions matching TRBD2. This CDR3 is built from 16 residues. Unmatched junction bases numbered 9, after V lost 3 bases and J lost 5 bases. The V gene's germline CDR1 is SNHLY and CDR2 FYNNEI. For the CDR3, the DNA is TGTGCCAGCAGTGATCTTACGGGAGGTCGAACCGGGGAGCTGTTTTTT. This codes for CASSDLTGGRTGELFF.

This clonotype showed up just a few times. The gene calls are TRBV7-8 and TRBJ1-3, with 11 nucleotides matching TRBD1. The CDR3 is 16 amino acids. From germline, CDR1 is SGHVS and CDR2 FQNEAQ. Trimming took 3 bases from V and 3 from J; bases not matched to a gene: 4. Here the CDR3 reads CASSFWTGGLGNTIYF. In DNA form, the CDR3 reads TGTGCCAGCAGCTTTTGGACAGGGGGCCTTGGAAACACCATATATTTT.

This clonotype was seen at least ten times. As DNA, the CDR3 is TGCAGCGTTGAAAGTTTTTGGCCGGGACAGGGGAAGACCTACGAGCAGTACTTC. Translation: CSVESFWPGQGKTYEQYF. The genes are TRBV29-1 and TRBJ2-7; 10 bases align to TRBD1. The CDR3 loop spans 18 amino acids. V was clipped by 2 bases and J by 2 bases; unmatched bases: 15. Germline V lookup: CDR1 SQVTM, CDR2 ANQGSEA.